One and the same sample provided the 11 T cell receptor beta chains below, sequenced in a study of shared clonotypes between healthy human individuals. TCRdb's copy holds only in-frame clones and misses some; the assay was immunoSEQ multiplex PCR. This sample has millions of clones, with about 95% found just once. Terminally differentiated effector memory CD45RA+ cells were excluded by CCR7 positive selection of CD45RO-negative cells. Sequenced sample: naive CD8+ T cells sorted from blood. These receptors were taken from a man aged 18 to 30 in good health.

The chain employs TRBV5-4 and TRBJ2-1, with 8 bases identical to TRBD2. V gave up 7 bases and J gave up 3 bases; unmatched junction bases: 6. The CDR3 spans 14 residues. CDR1 is SGHNT and CDR2 is YYREEE in the germline V gene (reference sequence). The DNA of the CDR3 is TGTGCCAGCCGGCCGGGGGGGAACTACAATGAGCAGTTCTTC. Its protein is CASRPGGNYNEQFF. Complete variable domain (other parts from reference TRBV5-4 and TRBJ2-1): ETGVTQSPTHLIKTRGQQVTLRCSSQSGHNTVSWYQQALGQGPQFIFQYYREEENGRGNFPPRFSGLQFPNYSSELNVNALELDDSALYLCASRPGGNYNEQFFGPGTRLTVL.

V gene TRBV6-1 combines with J gene TRBJ2-1, with D perhaps matching TRBD2 (6 bases). This CDR3 has 14 residues. V was cut by 3 bases and J by 4 bases, with 10 bases left in between. Germline CDR1 and CDR2: MNHNS and SASEGT. In nucleotides, the CDR3 is TGTGCCAGCAGTGATCTGGACTATTACAATGAGCAGTTCTTC. This translates into CASSDLDYYNEQFF.

The rearrangement uses TRBV30 and TRBJ2-7; D unresolved. The CDR3 has 14 residues. Trimming took off 0 bases at V and 0 bases at J, with 9 bases between the two ends. Per the germline V gene, CDR1 is GTSNPN and CDR2 is SVGIG (reference sequence). The CDR3 sequence is CAWSVGQNSYEQYF. Here the CDR3 DNA reads TGTGCCTGGAGTGTAGGCCAGAACTCCTACGAGCAGTACTTC.

For this clone: The sample contains more than one DNA sequence encoding this CDR3. CDR3 sequence: CASSYAGGGTEAFF. The CDR3 DNA is TGTGCCAGCAGTTACGCGGGGGGCGGCACTGAAGCTTTCTTT. The chain has TRBV6-5 and TRBJ1-1; D perhaps matches TRBD1 (6 bases). From germline, CDR1 is MNHEY and CDR2 SVGAGI. Trimming took off 2 bases at V and 4 bases at J, with 11 bases between the two ends. The CDR3 has 14 residues.

This clone was seen just once. The V call is TRBV9, the J call TRBJ2-2; perhaps TRBD2 as D (7 bases). The CDR3 contains 16 residues. CDR1 and CDR2 from the germline V gene are SGDLS and YYNGEE. V dropped 3 bases and J dropped 3 bases, with 15 bases sitting between them. The DNA of the CDR3 is TGTGCCAGCAGCGGGGTTACAGGGAGGGACACCGGGGAGCTGTTTTTT. Its translation: CASSGVTGRDTGELFF.

This sequence joins TRBV23-1 and TRBJ2-2, with D perhaps being TRBD1 or TRBD2 (5 bases each). TRBV23-1 is an ORF for which the function is uncertain. The CDR3 totals 12 residues. V dropped 10 bases and J dropped 4 bases, with 10 bases sitting between them. DNA of the CDR3: TGCGCCACCCGAGGGGCCACCGGGGAGCTGTTTTTT. Protein: CATRGATGELFF.

The J gene is TRBJ2-1, the V gene TRBV2; D gene ambiguous. This CDR3 has 15 residues. The germline V and J ends were trimmed by 3 bases and 0 bases, with 9 bases remaining between them. Germline lookup yields CDR1 SNHLY and CDR2 FYNNEI. CDR3 sequence (DNA): TGTGCCAGCAGTGACGGAGATAGCTCCTACAATGAGCAGTTCTTC. Translated: CASSDGDSSYNEQFF.

This rearrangement joins TRBV19 to TRBJ2-7; D is undetermined. Germline V gene lookup returns CDR1 LNHDA and CDR2 SQIVND (reference sequence). The CDR3 has 16 amino acids. V was shortened by 3 bases and J by 0 bases, with 15 bases between the two germline ends. The CDR3 region has the DNA TGTGCCAGTAGTATCCCAGGTGGCGAACTCTCCTACGAGCAGTACTTC. It specifies CASSIPGGELSYEQYF.

The chain carries TRBV19 and TRBJ2-7, with D hard to call. Trimming took off 3 bases at V and 1 base at J, with 10 bases between the two ends. Germline-derived CDR1 and CDR2 are LNHDA and SQIVND (reference sequence). CDR3 length: 14 amino acids. CDR3 in amino acids: CASSIVGRSYEQYF. The CDR3 DNA reads as TGTGCCAGTAGTATCGTGGGCAGATCCTACGAGCAGTACTTC.

CDR3 sequence reads: CASSLSGLEQFF. Written as DNA, the CDR3 is TGTGCCAGCAGTCTTTCCGGCCTGGAGCAGTTCTTC. V gene TRBV27 combines with J gene TRBJ2-1; D gene uncertain. Germline V gene data show CDR1 as MNHEY and CDR2 as SMNVEV (reference sequence). V shed 5 bases and J shed 10 bases, with 12 bases lying between them. The length of the CDR3 is 12 residues.

This rearrangement joins TRBV7-2 to TRBJ2-2; D unclear. The CDR3 covers 14 residues. Germline V gene lookup returns CDR1 SGHTA and CDR2 FQGNSA. The V gene lost 0 bases and the J gene lost 4 bases, with 6 bases spanning the gap. CDR3 bases: TGTGCCAGCAGCTTAGCGCCTAGCACCGGGGAGCTGTTTTTT. This translates into CASSLAPSTGELFF.